What follows is one T cell receptor (beta chain) and its context. As a fraction of the sample, this clonotype is large (0.1 to 1%). Its antigen specificity is not known. No base quality information exists; no much larger clone differs at one position. The sample originates from a study of precursors of human CD4 cytotoxic T cells (dated by TCRdb to between 2018 and 2020). Broadly, across the study: CD4+ memory subsets from 15 or so donors in total were covered by the bulk TCR-seq analysis. TCR-seq analysis of roughly 14 donors yielded TCRalpha and TCRbeta chain sequences (table S7). On the study overall, not on this receptor specifically: Expanded effector clonotypes accounted for a larger share of IL-7Rhigh TEMRA clonotypes than of TEM or TCM clonotypes. Only 13 of the 14 donors were included in some bulk TCR-seq comparisons, which suggests that not every subset was available for every donor. Compared with TCM and TEM subsets, the IL-7Rhigh and IL-7R- TEMRA subsets had more restricted TCR repertoires, with lower diversity and more expanded clonotypes. The limitation that the direction of differentiation between precursor and effector cells cannot be definitively established by a human observational design was noted by the authors.

Sequencing was performed on an Illumina MiSeq. Processing in the source paper ran as follows. The Shannon-Wiener index, computed in VDJtools, was used to measure repertoire diversity. Expanded TCRbeta clonotypes were defined as those with a clonotype frequency of at least 3. TCRdb applied fastp at Q25 and MiXCR to the public reads, then kept only in-frame beta chains. Every CDR3 protein is listed once, alongside the most common genes and DNA of its rows. TCRdb, not the original authors, processed these V and J calls. The sample table shows 250 to 350 distinct CDR3 sequences, and roughly 29% are seen once. Together, the top ten hold around 50% of the sample. The CDR3 holds 15 amino acids from the cysteine to the phenylalanine. Only the CDR3 DNA is retained, 45 bases long and in frame from the first base. CDR1 and CDR2 (KGHDR, SFDVKD) derive from the germline V gene. V was cut back by 2 bases and J by 1 base, leaving a gap of 10 bases between them.

To test whether a precursor-effector relationship exists among CD4 cytotoxic T cells, bulk UMI-based TCR sequencing was run on four sorted CD4+ memory subsets: TCM, TEM, IL-7Rhigh TEMRA, and IL-7R- TEMRA. The cells came from peripheral blood mononuclear cells that had been isolated from human blood. The source material was memory CD4+ T cells from blood (PBMCs). The chain links TRBV24-1 with TRBJ1-2, and possibly TRBD1, on 5 matching bases. This clonotype was obtained from a human donor in good health. The DNA is TGTGCCACCAGTGATTCGCAGGGTGGTAACTATGGCTACACCTTC. Its protein is CATSDSQGGNYGYTF.